What follows describes a single T cell receptor (beta chain). As yet, its antigen is unknown. Extracted from the samples, RNA was reverse transcribed into cDNA to serve as the sequencing template. The repertoire was sequenced with immunoSEQ multiplex PCR; TCRdb's copy has only in-frame clones and lacks some. This table has some 130,000 clones, about 50% appearing once. The entry originates in a study of CD8+ T cells in alopecia areata. Looking at the study overall: The duration of tofacitinib was 6 to 18 months, with 6 months off drug afterward. General observations from the study: Compared with normal scalp, lesional scalp had higher clonality and more expanded CD8+ clones. The study also sequences resident alphabeta T cells of normal skin in scalp samples.

The CDR3 covers 17 residues. CDR1 and CDR2 from the germline V gene are GTSNPN and SVGIG (reference sequence). Trimming at V came to 4 bases and at J to 1 base, leaving 12 bases not matched to a gene. The V call is TRBV30, the J call TRBJ2-1; 8 bases are a match to TRBD2. The clonotype originates from a human donor with alopecia areata. The source was CD8+ T cells sorted from blood, collected at week 0. The CDR3 nucleotides read TGTGCCTGGACTCCGCGGGGGGAAACCCATTCCTACAATGAGCAGTTCTTC. It translates to CAWTPRGETHSYNEQFF.